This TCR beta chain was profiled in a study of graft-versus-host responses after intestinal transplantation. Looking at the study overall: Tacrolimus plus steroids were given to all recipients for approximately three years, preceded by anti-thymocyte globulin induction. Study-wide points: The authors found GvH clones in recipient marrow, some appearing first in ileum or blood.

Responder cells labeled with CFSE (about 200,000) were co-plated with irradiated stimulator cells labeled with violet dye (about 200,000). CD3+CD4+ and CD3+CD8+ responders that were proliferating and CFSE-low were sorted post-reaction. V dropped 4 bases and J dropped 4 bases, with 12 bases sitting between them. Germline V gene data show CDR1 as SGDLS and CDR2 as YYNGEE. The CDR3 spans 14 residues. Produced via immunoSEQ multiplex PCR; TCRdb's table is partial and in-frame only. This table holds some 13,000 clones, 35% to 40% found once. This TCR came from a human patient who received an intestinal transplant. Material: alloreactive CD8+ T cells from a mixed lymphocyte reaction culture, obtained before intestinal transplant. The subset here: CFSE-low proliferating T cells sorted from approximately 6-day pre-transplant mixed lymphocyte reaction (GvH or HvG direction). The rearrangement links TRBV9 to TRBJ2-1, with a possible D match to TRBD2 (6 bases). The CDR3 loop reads CASSPGTSYNEQFF. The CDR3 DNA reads TGTGCCAGCAGCCCAGGGACTTCTTACAATGAGCAGTTCTTC.